These T cell receptor beta chains were read from a single sample in a study of tumor-infiltrating lymphocytes in primary liver carcinoma. Each CDR3 protein is one row after TCRdb ran MiXCR on the multiplex PCR reads. The sample yields more than 100,000 distinct CDR3 sequences, about two thirds seen once. Sequenced sample: tumor-adjacent normal liver tissue. These receptors came from a woman aged 55-70 years with primary liver carcinoma and hepatitis B virus infection. CDR3s include the opening cysteine and the closing phenylalanine or tryptophan. The order of the fields is D gene, clone size, J gene, V gene, CDR3 protein, CDR3 DNA. A D gene is named only where the DNA matches it firmly. Size is omitted from some rows. Given values are once, few, many or a class for expanded clones.

NA | once | TRBJ1-4 | TRBV6-5 | CASRSHGANEKLLF | TGTGCCAGCAGGTCCCATGGGGCCAATGAAAAACTGCTTTTT
TRBD2 | many | TRBJ2-5 | TRBV12-3/TRBV12-4 | CASSLGSAGEGETQYF | TGTGCCAGCAGTTTGGGGTCTGCGGGAGAGGGTGAGACCCAGTACTTC
NA | NA | TRBJ2-6 | TRBV14 | CTSSPPGANLLTF | TGTACCAGCAGCCCGCCTGGGGCCAACCTCCTGACTTTC
TRBD1 | many | TRBJ1-6 | TRBV20-1 | CSAPGTGGSNSPLHF | TGCAGTGCTCCCGGGACAGGGGGCTCTAATTCACCCCTCCACTTT
NA | NA | TRBJ2-7 | TRBV29-1 | CSISRGQPYVQYF | TGCAGCATTAGCAGAGGACAGCCCTACGTGCAGTACTTC
NA | once | TRBJ2-6 | TRBV4-1 | CTSSQPGASGANVLTF | TGCACCAGCAGCCAACCAGGGGCAAGCGGGGCCAACGTCCTGACTTTC
TRBD1 | NA | TRBJ1-1 | TRBV7-9 | CVSSLQGGHTEAFF | TGTGTCAGCAGCTTACAAGGGGGCCACACTGAAGCTTTCTTT
NA | NA | TRBJ2-6 | TRBV7-9 | CVSSLGLRASGANVLTF | TGTGTCAGCAGCTTAGGATTGAGGGCCTCTGGGGCCAACGTCCTGACTTTC
NA | NA | TRBJ2-7 | TRBV11-2 | CASSFSQGPYEQYF | TGTGCCAGCAGCTTCTCCCAAGGACCCTACGAGCAATACTTC
TRBD1 | NA | TRBJ1-6 | TRBV6-6 | CASSYPVGDRGPYSALHF | TGTGCCAGCAGTTACCCAGTAGGGGACAGGGGGCCTTATTCAGCCCTCCACTTT
TRBD1 | NA | TRBJ2-5 | TRBV7-8 | CASSLIIGQGAGETQCF | TGTGCCAGCAGCTTAATAATTGGGCAGGGGGCTGGAGAGACCCAGTGCTTC
NA | NA | TRBJ2-5 | TRBV19 | CASTQPGQETQYF | TGTGCCAGTACCCAGCCGGGACAAGAGACCCAGTACTTC
TRBD2 | once | TRBJ2-7 | TRBV13 | CARRHGLAEVSYEQYF | TGTGCCAGACGCCACGGACTAGCGGAGGTTTCCTACGAGCAGTACTTC
NA | NA | TRBJ2-1 | TRBV20-1 | CSARVAECNEQFF | TGCAGTGCTAGAGTTGCTGAATGCAATGAGCAGTTCTTC
TRBD2 | many | TRBJ2-3 | TRBV4-2 | CASSQEEREDTQYF | TGTGCCAGCAGCCAAGAGGAGCGGGAGGATACGCAGTATTTT
NA | medium-sized | TRBJ2-7 | TRBV11-1 | CASSLPENYEQYF | TGTGCCAGCAGCTTACCGGAAAACTACGAGCAGTACTTC
NA | NA | TRBJ2-1 | TRBV4-1 | CASSLTQEAGVNNEQCF | TGCGCCAGCAGCCTCACACAGGAGGCTGGGGTAAACAATGAGCAGTGCTTC
NA | many | TRBJ2-7 | TRBV29-1 | CSGNRDGEQYF | TGCAGCGGAAACAGGGATGGCGAGCAGTACTTC
NA | many | TRBJ1-2 | TRBV6-6 | CASSSFIGLSGYTF | TGTGCCAGCAGTTCCTTCATAGGGTTGAGTGGCTACACCTTC
NA | NA | TRBJ1-5 | TRBV10-1 | CTSSQDSDQPQDF | TGTACCAGCAGTCAGGATAGCGATCAGCCCCAGGATTTT
TRBD1 | many | TRBJ1-2 | TRBV7-9 | CASSLATGDGGYTF | TGTGCCAGCAGCTTAGCCACAGGGGATGGTGGCTACACCTTC
TRBD1 | NA | TRBJ2-7 | TRBV29-1 | CSVDDGTGARYYF | TGCAGCGTTGATGACGGGACAGGGGCCAGGTATTACTTC
NA | many | TRBJ2-1 | TRBV6-1 | CASSDPGIWAYNEQFF | TGTGCCAGCAGTGATCCAGGGATCTGGGCCTACAATGAGCAGTTCTTC
TRBD2 | once | TRBJ2-1 | TRBV20-1 | CSAATSGGFVNEQFF | TGCAGTGCTGCAACTAGCGGGGGGTTCGTCAATGAGCAGTTCTTC
NA | NA | TRBJ1-1 | TRBV4-2 | CGSSRTRDNTEAFF | TGTGGCAGCAGCCGTACACGGGATAACACTGAAGCTTTCTTT
NA | NA | TRBJ2-7 | TRBV5-1 | CASSHGLSYEQYF | TGCGCTAGCAGCCATGGACTATCCTACGAGCAGTACTTC
NA | once | TRBJ1-5 | TRBV6-1 | CVSRNRVVPQHF | TGTGTCAGCAGGAACAGGGTGGTGCCCCAGCATTTT
NA | NA | TRBJ2-1 | TRBV7-9 | CASSSRPVVQFF | TGTGCCAGCAGCTCCCGGCCGGTTGTGCAGTTCTTC
TRBD1 | NA | TRBJ2-7 | TRBV6-2/TRBV6-3 | CGSSPGTGGEEQYF | TGTGGCAGCAGCCCCGGGACAGGGGGCGAGGAGCAGTACTTC
NA | NA | TRBJ2-4 | TRBV11-2 | CASSLAAAGSVKDIQYF | TGTGCCAGCAGCTTAGCGGCCGCAGGGTCCGTCAAAGACATTCAGTATTTC
TRBD2 | NA | TRBJ2-7 | TRBV4-2 | CDSSLVLAGAYEQYF | TGTGACAGCAGCCTTGTACTAGCGGGAGCCTACGAGCAGTACTTC